This T cell receptor beta chain was recovered during a study of blood T cells in healthy people across ages. Study background: About one barcoded beta molecule was captured per two T cells (by template switching). The study's findings and limits: The fall in TCR beta diversity per million T cells was roughly linear with age. There were more naive CD4+ cells and higher diversity in long-lived donors than in aged donors.

This clonotype was seen only a few times. Its antigen is not known. A read error may explain this, as a much larger clone is one base away. Germline lookup yields CDR1 SGHRS and CDR2 YFSETQ. The CDR3 contains 15 residues. Trimming took off 0 bases at V and 0 bases at J, with 9 bases between the two ends. Alongside a J-beta primer mix, a sample-barcoded 5' primer served in a second PCR lasting roughly 6 to 11 cycles. Each TCR beta cDNA got a 12-nucleotide random molecular identifier. From the 5' RACE reads, TCRdb called clonotypes with MiXCR, one entry per CDR3 protein. The data contain more than 800,000 distinct CDR3 sequences, 25% to 35% of them singletons.

This sequence originates from a woman over 75 in good health. Sequencing was carried out using blood. The V and J genes are TRBV5-1 and TRBJ1-2; D is unresolved. This chain's CDR3 is CASSLAERANYGYTF. CDR3 bases: TGCGCCAGCAGCTTGGCCGAGAGGGCTAACTATGGCTACACCTTC.